Reported below is one T cell receptor (beta chain). Its antigen is unidentified. The V end was cut by 6 bases, the J end by 0 bases, with 17 bases between. The CDR3 sequence is 16 residues long. Germline CDR1 SQVTM, CDR2 ANQGSEA. The record originates from a study of T cells in localized non-small cell lung cancer. Study results and caveats: Highest T cell clonality was seen in uninvolved adjacent lung, surpassing that measured in tumor.

Method: immunoSEQ multiplex PCR; TCRdb's copy keeps in-frame clones and lacks some. The sample shows some 52,000 clones, 80% to 90% of them seen only once. V and J are TRBV29-1 and TRBJ2-2; D may be TRBD1 (7 bases). This receptor was identified in a male donor aged 60 or older with stage III squamous cell lung carcinoma. Sample: peripheral blood, taken before any cancer treatment. Here the CDR3 DNA reads TGCAGCGTGCAGAGAGGCGGGACAGCGAACACCGGGGAGCTGTTTTTT. This sequence encodes CSVQRGGTANTGELFF.